This T cell receptor beta chain was recorded in a study of OX40 agonist ivuxolimab in advanced cancers. Blood was sampled at baseline, cycle 4 day 1, and cycle 7 day 1. Study results and limitations: Low levels of normalized T-cell clonal expansion also appeared in some nonresponders. CD4+ T cells averaged fewer expanded clones than CD8+ T cells.

Sequencing used immunoSEQ multiplex PCR; TCRdb keeps in-frame clones, though not all of them. The sample lists tens of thousands of clones; about 88% were seen once. About this clone itself: Its antigen remains unknown.

The CDR3 has 14 residues. Germline V gives CDR1 WSHSY, CDR2 SAAADI. J gave up 1 base and V 5 bases, and 2 bases lay outside the gene matches. This clonotype was sampled from an adult with an advanced solid tumor such as melanoma, head and neck, liver or kidney cancer. Sample: CD4+ or CD8+ T cells sorted from blood, taken in a trial of the OX40 agonist ivuxolimab. This chain links TRBV10-2 with TRBJ2-7; 10 nucleotides align to TRBD2. CDR3 sequence reads: CASSSSGSSYEQYF. The CDR3 coding sequence is TGCGCCAGCAGTTCTAGCGGGAGTTCCTACGAGCAGTACTTC.